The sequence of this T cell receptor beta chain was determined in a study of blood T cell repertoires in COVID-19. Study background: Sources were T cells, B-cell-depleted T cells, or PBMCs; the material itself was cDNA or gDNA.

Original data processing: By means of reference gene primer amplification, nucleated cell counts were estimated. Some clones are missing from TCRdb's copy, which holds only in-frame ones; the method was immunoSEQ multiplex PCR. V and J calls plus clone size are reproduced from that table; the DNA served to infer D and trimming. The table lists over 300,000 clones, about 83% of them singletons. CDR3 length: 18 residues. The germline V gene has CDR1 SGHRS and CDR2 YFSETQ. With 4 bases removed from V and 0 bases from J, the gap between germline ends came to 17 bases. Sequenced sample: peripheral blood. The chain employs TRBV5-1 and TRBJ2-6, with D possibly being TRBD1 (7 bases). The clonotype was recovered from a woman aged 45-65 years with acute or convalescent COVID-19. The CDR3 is CASSQGGTARSGANVLTF. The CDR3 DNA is TGCGCCAGCAGCCAGGGGGGTACAGCCCGCTCTGGGGCCAACGTCCTGACTTTC.